These 8 T cell receptor beta chains were all obtained from the same sample, sequenced in a study of blood T cell repertoires in COVID-19. Sequencing was performed with immunoSEQ multiplex PCR; in TCRdb, only in-frame clones are kept and a portion is missing. Of about 95,000 clones listed, about nine tenths are singletons. The sample was peripheral blood. Receptors were obtained from a woman between 45 and 65 years old in a cohort sampled during active COVID-19.

The gene calls are TRBV7-8 and TRBJ1-2; D may be TRBD1 (6 bases). Germline assignment: CDR1 SGHVS and CDR2 FQNEAQ. The CDR3 sequence is 12 residues long. Deletions cut 5 bases from V and 7 bases from J, with 11 bases between. The CDR3 bases are TGTGCCAGCAGCCGGGACATCAGTGGCTACACCTTC. This encodes CASSRDISGYTF.

In DNA, the CDR3 is TGTGCCAGCAGAGGGACAGCTCAAGAGACCCAGTACTTC. Translated, it gives CASRGTAQETQYF. This chain joins TRBV27 and TRBJ2-5, with TRBD1 matching 7 bases. The V gene's germline CDR1 is MNHEY and CDR2 SMNVEV (reference sequence). The CDR3 length is 13 residues. Trimming at V came to 6 bases and at J to 2 bases, leaving 3 bases not matched to a gene.

The chain links TRBV27 to TRBJ1-2; 9 positions match TRBD1. Per the germline V gene, CDR1 is MNHEY and CDR2 is SMNVEV (reference sequence). Trimming at V came to 4 bases and at J to 4 bases, leaving 7 bases not matched to a gene. The length of the CDR3 is 15 residues. The CDR3: CASSSRDRAAYGYTF. In DNA, the CDR3 is TGTGCCAGCAGTTCCCGGGACAGGGCGGCCTATGGCTACACCTTC.

This clone was counted between two and nine times. The V call is TRBV11-2, the J call TRBJ2-7; D remains ambiguous. V was cut by 3 bases and J by 5 bases, with 5 bases left in between. In germline, CDR1 is SGHAT, CDR2 FQNNGV. The CDR3 extends over 11 amino acids. In nucleotides, the CDR3 is TGTGCCAGCAGCTTTAAGCACGAGCAGTACTTC. Amino acid sequence: CASSFKHEQYF.

The chain employs TRBV5-8 and TRBJ2-1, with D possibly TRBD2 on 5 matching bases. Between the trimmed V and J ends, which lost 2 bases and 8 bases, there was a span of 14 bases. The V gene's germline CDR1 is SGHTS and CDR2 YDEGEE. The CDR3 length is 14 residues. CDR3 region: CASSLAVPDYEQFF. CDR3 sequence (DNA): TGTGCCAGCAGCTTAGCGGTCCCGGATTATGAGCAGTTCTTC.

The V call is TRBV6-6, the J call TRBJ1-4, with unresolved D. The V and J ends lost 7 bases and 0 bases respectively, with 9 bases between them. CDR1 and CDR2 from the germline V gene are MNHNY and SVGAGI (reference sequence). This CDR3 contains 14 residues. Here the CDR3 DNA reads TGTGCCAGCACTACGCCTGCAACTAATGAAAAACTGTTTTTT. Protein product: CASTTPATNEKLFF.

This chain uses TRBV12-3 or TRBV12-4 with TRBJ1-5; no reliable D call. V lost 0 bases, J lost 6 bases, and 6 bases lay in between. The CDR3 contains 13 residues. As DNA, the CDR3 is TGTGCCAGCAGTTTAGCGCGAAGTCAGCCCCAGCATTTT. This sequence encodes CASSLARSQPQHF.

The J gene is TRBJ1-3, the V gene TRBV5-1, with D possibly matching TRBD1 (5 bases). CDR3 size: 16 residues. V lost 0 bases and J lost 0, with 10 bases in between. Germline V gene lookup returns CDR1 SGHRS and CDR2 YFSETQ. Written as DNA, the CDR3 is TGCGCCAGCAGCTTGGTTGGACACCTCTCTGGAAACACCATATATTTT. It specifies CASSLVGHLSGNTIYF.